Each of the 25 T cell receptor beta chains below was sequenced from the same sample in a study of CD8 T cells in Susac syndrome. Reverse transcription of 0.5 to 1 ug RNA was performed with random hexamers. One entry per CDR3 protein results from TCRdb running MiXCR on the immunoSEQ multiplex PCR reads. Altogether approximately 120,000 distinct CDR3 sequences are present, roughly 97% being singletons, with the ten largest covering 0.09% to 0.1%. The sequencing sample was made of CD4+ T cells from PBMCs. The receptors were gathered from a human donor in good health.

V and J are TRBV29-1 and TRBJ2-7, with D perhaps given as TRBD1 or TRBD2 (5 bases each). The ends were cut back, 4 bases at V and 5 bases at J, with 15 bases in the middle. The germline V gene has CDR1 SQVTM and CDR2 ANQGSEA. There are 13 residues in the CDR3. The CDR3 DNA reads TGCAGCGTTGCTATGGGGGACCTACACGAGCAGTACTTC. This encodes CSVAMGDLHEQYF.

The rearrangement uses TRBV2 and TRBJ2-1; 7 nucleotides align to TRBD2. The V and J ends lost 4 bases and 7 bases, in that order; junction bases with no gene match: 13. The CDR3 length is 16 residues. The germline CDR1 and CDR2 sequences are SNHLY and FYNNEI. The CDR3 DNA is TGTGCCAGCAGTGGAGCGGGGTGGATCACGGGTAATGAGCAGTTCTTC. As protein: CASSGAGWITGNEQFF.

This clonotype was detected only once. CDR3 sequence reads: CASSSVSSIGVYGYTF. The CDR3, as DNA: TGTGCCAGCAGCTCCGTTAGTTCAATAGGGGTCTATGGCTACACCTTC. The V gene is TRBV7-2, the J gene TRBJ1-2; D perhaps matches TRBD1 (5 bases). Between the trimmed V and J ends, which lost 4 bases and 4 bases, there was a span of 19 bases. The germline gives CDR1 SGHTA, CDR2 FQGNSA. This CDR3 has 16 residues.

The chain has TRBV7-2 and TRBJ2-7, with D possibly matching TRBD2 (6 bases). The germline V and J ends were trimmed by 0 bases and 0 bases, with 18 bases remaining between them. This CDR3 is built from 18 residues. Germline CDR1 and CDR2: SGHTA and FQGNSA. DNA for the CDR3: TGTGCCAGCAGCTTAGCCGTTAGTAGGAGGGGATACTCCTACGAGCAGTACTTC. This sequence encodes CASSLAVSRRGYSYEQYF.

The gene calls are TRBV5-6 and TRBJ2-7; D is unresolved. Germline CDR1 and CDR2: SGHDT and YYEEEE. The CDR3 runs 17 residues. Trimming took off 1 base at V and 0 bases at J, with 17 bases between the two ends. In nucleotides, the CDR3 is TGTGCCAGCAGCTTGATTTGGGCGCGAGCGAGCTCCTACGAGCAGTACTTC. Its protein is CASSLIWARASSYEQYF.

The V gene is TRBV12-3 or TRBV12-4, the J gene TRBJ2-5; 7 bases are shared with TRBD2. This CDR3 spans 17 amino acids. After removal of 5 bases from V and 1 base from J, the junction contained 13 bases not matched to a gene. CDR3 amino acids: CASSLRGSGRFQETQYF. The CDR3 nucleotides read TGTGCCAGCAGTCTCCGGGGTAGCGGGCGGTTCCAAGAGACCCAGTACTTC.

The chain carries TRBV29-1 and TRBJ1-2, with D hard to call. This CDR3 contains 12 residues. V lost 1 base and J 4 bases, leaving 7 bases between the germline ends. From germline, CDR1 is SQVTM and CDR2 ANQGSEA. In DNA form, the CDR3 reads TGCAGCGTTGAAGGGACTCCCTATGGCTACACCTTC. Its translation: CSVEGTPYGYTF.

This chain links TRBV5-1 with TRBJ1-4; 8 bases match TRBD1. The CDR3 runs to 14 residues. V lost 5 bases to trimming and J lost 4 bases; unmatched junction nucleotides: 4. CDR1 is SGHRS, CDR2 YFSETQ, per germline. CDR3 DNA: TGCGCCAGCAGTTGGACAGGGAGTAATGAAAAACTGTTTTTT. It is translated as CASSWTGSNEKLFF.

Here the CDR3 DNA reads TGTGCCAGCAGCTGGGGGGGAGCTGGGGAAAAACTGTTTTTT. It yields the protein CASSWGGAGEKLFF. The chain joins TRBV7-2 to TRBJ1-4, with a weak D call TRBD1 (5 bases). This CDR3 spans 14 amino acids. The germline V and J ends were trimmed by 4 bases and 8 bases, with 14 bases remaining between them. The V gene's germline CDR1 is SGHTA and CDR2 FQGNSA.

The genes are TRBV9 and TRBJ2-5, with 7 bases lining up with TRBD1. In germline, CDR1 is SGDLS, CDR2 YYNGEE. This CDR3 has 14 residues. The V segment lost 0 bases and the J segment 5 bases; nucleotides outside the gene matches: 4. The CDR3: CASSVEGQRETQYF. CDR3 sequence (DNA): TGTGCCAGCAGCGTAGAGGGACAGAGGGAGACCCAGTACTTC.

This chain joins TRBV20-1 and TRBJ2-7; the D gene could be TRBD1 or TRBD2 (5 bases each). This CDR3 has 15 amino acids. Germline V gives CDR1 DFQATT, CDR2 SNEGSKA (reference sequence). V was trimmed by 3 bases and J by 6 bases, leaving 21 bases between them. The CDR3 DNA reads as TGCAGTGCTAGGCACCCCAATGGGGTGAGGGGCGAGCAGTACTTC. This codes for CSARHPNGVRGEQYF.

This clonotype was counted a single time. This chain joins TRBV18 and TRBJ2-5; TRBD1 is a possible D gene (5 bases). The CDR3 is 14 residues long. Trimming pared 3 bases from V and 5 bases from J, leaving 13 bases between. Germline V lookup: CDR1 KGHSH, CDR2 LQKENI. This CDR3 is CASSPFRQGETQYF. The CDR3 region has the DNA TGTGCCAGCTCACCTTTCCGGCAGGGTGAGACCCAGTACTTC.

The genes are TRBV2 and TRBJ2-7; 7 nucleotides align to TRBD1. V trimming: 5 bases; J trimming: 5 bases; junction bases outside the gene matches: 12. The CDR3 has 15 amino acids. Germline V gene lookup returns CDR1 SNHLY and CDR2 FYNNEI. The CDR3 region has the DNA TGTGCCAGCAGTCAGAGGGTCACAGGGGCCCACGAGCAGTACTTC. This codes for CASSQRVTGAHEQYF.

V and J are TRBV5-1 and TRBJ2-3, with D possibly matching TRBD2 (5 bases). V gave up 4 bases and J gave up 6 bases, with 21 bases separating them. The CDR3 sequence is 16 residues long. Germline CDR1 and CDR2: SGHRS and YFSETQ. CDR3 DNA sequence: TGCGCCAGCAGCATCGAGAAGAGGGCCGTGTTGGATACGCAGTATTTT. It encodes CASSIEKRAVLDTQYF.

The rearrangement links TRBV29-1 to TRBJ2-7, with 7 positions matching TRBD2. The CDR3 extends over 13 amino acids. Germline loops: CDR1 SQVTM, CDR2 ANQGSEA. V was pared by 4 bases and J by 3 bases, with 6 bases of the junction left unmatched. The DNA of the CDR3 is TGCAGCGTTGCGCTGGCGGGAGTCTACGAGCAGTACTTC. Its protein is CSVALAGVYEQYF.

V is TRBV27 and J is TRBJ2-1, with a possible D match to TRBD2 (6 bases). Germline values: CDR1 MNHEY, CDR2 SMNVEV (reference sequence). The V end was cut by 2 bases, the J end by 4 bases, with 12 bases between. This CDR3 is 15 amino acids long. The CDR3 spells CASSLDPRGYNEQFF. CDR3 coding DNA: TGTGCCAGCAGTTTAGACCCCCGGGGGTACAATGAGCAGTTCTTC.

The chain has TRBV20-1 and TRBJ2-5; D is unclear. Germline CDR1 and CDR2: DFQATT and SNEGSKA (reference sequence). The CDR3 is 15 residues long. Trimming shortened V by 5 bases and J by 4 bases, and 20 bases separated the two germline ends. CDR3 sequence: CSADGRTASPETQYF. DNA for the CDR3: TGCAGTGCTGATGGCCGGACGGCCTCCCCAGAGACCCAGTACTTC.

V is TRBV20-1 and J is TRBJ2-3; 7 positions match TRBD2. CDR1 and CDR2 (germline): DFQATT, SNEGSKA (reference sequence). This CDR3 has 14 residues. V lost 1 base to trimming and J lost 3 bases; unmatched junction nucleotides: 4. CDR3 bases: TGCAGTGCTAGAGTAGCGGGCCAGACAGATACGCAGTATTTT. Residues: CSARVAGQTDTQYF.

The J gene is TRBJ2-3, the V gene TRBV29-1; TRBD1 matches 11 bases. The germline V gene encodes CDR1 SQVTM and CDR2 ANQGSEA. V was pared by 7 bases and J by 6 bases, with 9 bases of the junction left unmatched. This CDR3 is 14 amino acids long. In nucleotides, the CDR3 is TGCAGCGGCTCCGGGACAGGGGGTTGGGATACGCAGTATTTT. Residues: CSGSGTGGWDTQYF.

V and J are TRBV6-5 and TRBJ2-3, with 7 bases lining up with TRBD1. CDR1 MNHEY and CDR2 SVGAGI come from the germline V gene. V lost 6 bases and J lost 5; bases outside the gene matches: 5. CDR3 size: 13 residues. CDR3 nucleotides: TGTGCCAGCAGGCGACAGGGTGTAGATACGCAGTATTTT. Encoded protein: CASRRQGVDTQYF.

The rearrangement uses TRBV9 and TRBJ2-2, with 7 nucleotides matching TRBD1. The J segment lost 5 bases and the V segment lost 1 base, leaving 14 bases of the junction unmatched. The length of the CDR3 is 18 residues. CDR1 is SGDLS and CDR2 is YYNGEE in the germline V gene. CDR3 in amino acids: CASSVFPGTDSFTGELFF. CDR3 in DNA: TGTGCCAGCAGCGTATTCCCCGGGACAGATAGTTTTACCGGGGAGCTGTTTTTT.

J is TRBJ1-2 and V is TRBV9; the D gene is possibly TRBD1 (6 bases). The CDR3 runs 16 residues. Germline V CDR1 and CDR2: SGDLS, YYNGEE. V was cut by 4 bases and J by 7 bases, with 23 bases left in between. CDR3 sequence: CASSPLPRTEVGGYTF. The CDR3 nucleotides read TGTGCCAGCAGCCCTCTTCCTCGGACAGAGGTTGGTGGCTACACCTTC.

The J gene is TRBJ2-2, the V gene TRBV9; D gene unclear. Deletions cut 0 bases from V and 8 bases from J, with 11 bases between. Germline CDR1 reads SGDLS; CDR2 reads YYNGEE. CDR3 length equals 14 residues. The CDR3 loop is CASSVAASPGELFF. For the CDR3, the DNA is TGTGCCAGCAGCGTAGCAGCTAGTCCGGGGGAGCTGTTTTTT.

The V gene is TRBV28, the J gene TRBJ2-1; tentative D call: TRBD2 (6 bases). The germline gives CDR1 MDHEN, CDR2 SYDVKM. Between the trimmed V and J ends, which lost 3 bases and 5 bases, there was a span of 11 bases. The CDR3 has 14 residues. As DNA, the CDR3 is TGTGCCAGCAGTTTTCAGGGACTTAACAATGAGCAGTTCTTC. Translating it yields CASSFQGLNNEQFF.

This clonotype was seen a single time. The CDR3 DNA sequence: TGCGCCAGCAGCGGGGGGACAGGAGCTACTTATGGCTACACCTTC. Translation: CASSGGTGATYGYTF. V and J are TRBV5-1 and TRBJ1-2; 8 bases fit TRBD1. Trimming cost V 4 bases and J 5 bases; bases outside gene matches: 10. The CDR3 is 15 amino acids. CDR1 and CDR2 from the germline V gene are SGHRS and YFSETQ.